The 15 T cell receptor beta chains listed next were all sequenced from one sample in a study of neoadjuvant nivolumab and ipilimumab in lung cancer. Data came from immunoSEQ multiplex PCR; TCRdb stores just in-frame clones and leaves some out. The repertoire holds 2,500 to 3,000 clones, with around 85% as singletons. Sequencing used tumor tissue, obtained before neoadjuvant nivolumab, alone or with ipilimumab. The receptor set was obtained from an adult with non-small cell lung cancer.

The CDR3 is CASSPHSQGVSYEQYF. In nucleotides, the CDR3 is TGTGCCAGCAGCCCCCATTCACAGGGGGTATCCTACGAGCAGTACTTC. The J gene is TRBJ2-7, the V gene TRBV5-5; TRBD1 matches 8 bases. Trimming at V came to 4 bases and at J to 1 base, leaving 10 bases not matched to a gene. Looked up from germline, CDR1 is SGHKS and CDR2 is YYEKEE (reference sequence). The CDR3 has 16 residues.

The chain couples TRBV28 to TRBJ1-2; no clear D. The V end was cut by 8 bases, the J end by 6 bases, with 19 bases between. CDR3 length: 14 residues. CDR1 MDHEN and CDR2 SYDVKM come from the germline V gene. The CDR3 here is CASGVNPAHHGYTF. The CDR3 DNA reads TGTGCCAGCGGGGTGAATCCAGCACACCATGGCTACACCTTC.

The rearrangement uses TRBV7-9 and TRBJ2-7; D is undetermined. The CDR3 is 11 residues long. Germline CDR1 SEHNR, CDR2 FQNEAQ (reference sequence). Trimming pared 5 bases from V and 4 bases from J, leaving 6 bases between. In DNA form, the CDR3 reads TGTGCCAGCAGCCTCCAGTACGAGCAGTACTTC. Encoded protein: CASSLQYEQYF.

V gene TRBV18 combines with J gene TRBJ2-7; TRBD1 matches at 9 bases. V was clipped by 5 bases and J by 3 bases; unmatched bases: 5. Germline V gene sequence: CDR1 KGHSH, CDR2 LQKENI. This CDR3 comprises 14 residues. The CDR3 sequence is CASSWDRDLYEQYF. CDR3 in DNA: TGTGCCAGCTCATGGGACAGGGATCTCTACGAGCAGTACTTC.

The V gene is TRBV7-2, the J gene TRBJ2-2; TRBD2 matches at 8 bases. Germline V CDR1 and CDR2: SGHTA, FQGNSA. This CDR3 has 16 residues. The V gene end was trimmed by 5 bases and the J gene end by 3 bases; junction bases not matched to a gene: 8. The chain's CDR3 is CASSQTGTRDTGELFF. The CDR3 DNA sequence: TGTGCCAGCAGCCAGACCGGGACTAGGGACACCGGGGAGCTGTTTTTT.

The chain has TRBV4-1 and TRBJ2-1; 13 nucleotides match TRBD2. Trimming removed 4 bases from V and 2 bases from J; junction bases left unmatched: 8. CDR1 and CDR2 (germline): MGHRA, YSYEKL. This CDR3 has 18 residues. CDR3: CASSRGGLAGRAYNEQFF. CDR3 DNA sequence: TGCGCCAGCAGCCGGGGGGGACTAGCGGGAAGGGCCTACAATGAGCAGTTCTTC.

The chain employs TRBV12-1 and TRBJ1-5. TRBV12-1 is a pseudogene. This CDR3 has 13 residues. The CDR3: CASSFGQAEPQHF. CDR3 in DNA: TGTGCCAGCAGCTTTGGGCAGGCGGAGCCCCAGCATTTT.

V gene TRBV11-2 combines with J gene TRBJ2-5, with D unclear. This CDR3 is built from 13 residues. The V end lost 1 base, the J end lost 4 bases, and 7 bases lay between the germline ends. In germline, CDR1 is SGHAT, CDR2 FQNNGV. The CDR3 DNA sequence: TGTGCCAGCAGCTTAGGGATCGGAGAGACCCAGTACTTC. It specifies CASSLGIGETQYF.

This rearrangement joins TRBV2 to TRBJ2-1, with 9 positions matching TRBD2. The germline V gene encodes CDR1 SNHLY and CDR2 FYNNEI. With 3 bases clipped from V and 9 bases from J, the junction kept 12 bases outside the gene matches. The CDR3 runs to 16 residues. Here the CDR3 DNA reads TGTGCCAGCAGTGAGCGCACGGGACTAGCACCGGGTGAGCAGTTCTTC. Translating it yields CASSERTGLAPGEQFF.

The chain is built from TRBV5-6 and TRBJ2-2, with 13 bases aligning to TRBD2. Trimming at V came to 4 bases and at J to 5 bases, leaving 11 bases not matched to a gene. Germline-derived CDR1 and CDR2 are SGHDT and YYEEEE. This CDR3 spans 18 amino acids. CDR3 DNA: TGTGCCAGCAGCCGGGGACTAGCGGGGAGGCAGAATACCGGGGAGCTGTTTTTT. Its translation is CASSRGLAGRQNTGELFF.

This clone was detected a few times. The CDR3 loop is CASSEGIPGQTEAFF. The CDR3 region has the DNA TGTGCCAGCAGTGAAGGGATCCCCGGCCAGACTGAAGCTTTCTTT. This chain connects TRBV6-1 to TRBJ1-1; D is unclear. The V end lost 1 base, the J end lost 5 bases, and 14 bases lay between the germline ends. The CDR3 totals 15 residues. The germline V gene has CDR1 MNHNS and CDR2 SASEGT.

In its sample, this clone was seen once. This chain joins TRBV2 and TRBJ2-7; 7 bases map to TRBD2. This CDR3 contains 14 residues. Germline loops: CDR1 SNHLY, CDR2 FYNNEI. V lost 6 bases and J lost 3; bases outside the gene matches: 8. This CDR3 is CASSREAGSYEQYF. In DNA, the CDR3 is TGTGCCAGCAGCCGGGAGGCAGGGAGCTACGAGCAGTACTTC.

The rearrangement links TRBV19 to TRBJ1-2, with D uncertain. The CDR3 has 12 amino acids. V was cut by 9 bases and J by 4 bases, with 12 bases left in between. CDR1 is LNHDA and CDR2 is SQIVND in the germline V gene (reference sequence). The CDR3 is CASNQAGYGYTF. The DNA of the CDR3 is TGTGCCAGCAACCAAGCCGGCTATGGCTACACCTTC.

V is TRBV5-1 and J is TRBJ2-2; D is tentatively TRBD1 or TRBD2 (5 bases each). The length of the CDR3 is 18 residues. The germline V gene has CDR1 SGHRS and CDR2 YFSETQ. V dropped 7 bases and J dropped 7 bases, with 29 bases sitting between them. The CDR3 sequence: CASAGTPPGPQGGGELFF. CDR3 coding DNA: TGCGCCAGCGCGGGCACCCCGCCGGGACCCCAAGGAGGCGGGGAGCTGTTTTTT.

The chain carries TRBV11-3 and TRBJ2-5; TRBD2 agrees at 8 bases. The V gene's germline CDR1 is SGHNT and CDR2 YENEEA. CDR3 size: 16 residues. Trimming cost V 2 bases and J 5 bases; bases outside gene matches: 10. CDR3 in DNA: TGTGCCAGCAGCTTAAGGGCTAGCGGGTCTACGGAGACCCAGTACTTC. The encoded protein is CASSLRASGSTETQYF.